This TCR beta chain was documented in a study of T cell responses to AZD1222 COVID-19 vaccine. There are a few counts of this clone. What it binds is unknown. Study conclusions and caveats: Donors, mostly white British, included more females; clonal diversity was possibly underestimated. Spike-specific TCR breadth and depth went up after people got two AZD1222 doses. Among AZD1222 vaccinees, only six or seven were seropositive at baseline.

Profiling relied on immunoSEQ multiplex PCR, and the TCRdb table lists in-frame clones only, not all of them. The table records about 150,000 clones, about 90% of them present only once. The V end was cut by 6 bases, the J end by 9 bases, with 9 bases between. The CDR3 runs 12 residues. Germline values: CDR1 MDHEN, CDR2 SYDVKM. This TCR came from an adult in good health. Here the sequenced sample was peripheral blood, taken on day 0 of MenACWY control vaccination. The chain recombines TRBV28 with TRBJ1-6; D is perhaps TRBD1 (6 bases). For the CDR3, the DNA is TGTGCCAGCAGACAGGGTGCTTCACCCCTCCACTTT. The encoded protein is CASRQGASPLHF. Based on the CDR3 plus reference TRBV28 and TRBJ1-6, the full variable domain is DVKVTQSSRYLVKRTGEKVFLECVQDMDHENMFWYRQDPGLGLRLIYFSYDVKMKEKGDIPEGYSVSREKKERFSLILESASTNQTSMYLCASRQGASPLHFGNGTRLTVT.